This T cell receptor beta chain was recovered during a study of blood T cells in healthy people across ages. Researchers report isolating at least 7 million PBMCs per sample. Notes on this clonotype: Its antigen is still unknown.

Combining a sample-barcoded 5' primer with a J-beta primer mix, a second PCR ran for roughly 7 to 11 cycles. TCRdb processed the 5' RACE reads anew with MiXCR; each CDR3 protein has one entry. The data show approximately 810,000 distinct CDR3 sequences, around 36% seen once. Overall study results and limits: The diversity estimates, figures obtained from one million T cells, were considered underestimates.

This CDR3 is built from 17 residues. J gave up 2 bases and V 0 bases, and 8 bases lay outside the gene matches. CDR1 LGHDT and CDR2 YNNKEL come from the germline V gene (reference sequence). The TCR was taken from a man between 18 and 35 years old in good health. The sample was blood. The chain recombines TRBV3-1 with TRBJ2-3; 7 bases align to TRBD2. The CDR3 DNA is TGTGCCAGCAGCCAAGATCAGAAGCGGGACTACACAGATACGCAGTATTTT. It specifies CASSQDQKRDYTDTQYF.